This note documents a single T cell receptor (beta chain) sequence. This entry belongs to a study of blood T cell repertoires in COVID-19. Study-level background: From the United States, Italy and Spain came samples of acute and convalescent COVID-19. The cDNA or gDNA used as material had been derived from T cells, B-cell-depleted T cells, or PBMCs.

Cohort placement rested on clinical history that participants reported themselves. V was trimmed by 0 bases and J by 5 bases, leaving 14 bases between them. The CDR3 length is 15 residues. Per germline, CDR1 SGHNT and CDR2 YYREEE (reference sequence). The assay was immunoSEQ multiplex PCR, and TCRdb's table has in-frame clones only and misses some. In the table there are 200,000 to 250,000 clones, just over 90% of which are singletons. The clonotype originates from a woman aged 18 to 35 who had recovered from COVID-19. The sample comprised PBMCs or T cells enriched from blood (not recorded which). The rearrangement links TRBV5-4 to TRBJ1-1, with D possibly being TRBD1 (6 bases). The CDR3 is CASSLVVGAQTEAFF. Written as DNA, the CDR3 is TGTGCCAGCAGCTTGGTGGTGGGGGCGCAGACTGAAGCTTTCTTT.